This T cell receptor (beta chain) was retrieved from a study of CD8+CD57+ T cells in acquired aplastic anemia. At the level of the study: Across the sorted CD4+ and CD8+ cells, DNA amounts averaged approximately 3.1 ug. In CD4+ cells, healthy donors produced an average of around 10 million reads.

Findings and limits, study-wide: The CD8+ Simpson's diversity of patients and controls was not significantly different.

V gave up 6 bases and J gave up 5 bases; unmatched junction bases: 7. The CDR3 runs 14 residues. Germline V gives CDR1 MDHEN, CDR2 SYDVKM. Points on this clonotype: Its antigen is currently unknown.

CDR3 and TCR beta VDJ profiling relied on genomic DNA as the template. MiXCR, run by TCRdb on the reads, gives a single entry per CDR3 protein. Here the sample spans under 200,000 distinct CDR3 sequences, just under 45% being singletons. The material sequenced was sorted CD4+, CD8+, or CD8+CD57+ T cells (not recorded which) from PBMCs. The rearrangement joins TRBV28 to TRBJ1-2, with 9 bases fitting TRBD1. The sequence was obtained from a human donor in good health. The CDR3 loop is CASSQQTGGYGYTF. In DNA form, the CDR3 reads TGTGCCAGCAGCCAACAGACAGGGGGGTATGGCTACACCTTC.